This passage covers 7 T cell receptor beta chains from one sample sequenced in a study of Graves' ophthalmopathy and Graves' hyperthyroidism. Transcripts of RNA were the source for amplifying TCR beta CDR3 regions. A first-round RT-PCR used HTBI primers, followed by a second-round multiplex PCR. TCRdb used MiXCR to reprocess the multiplex PCR reads, holding one entry per CDR3 protein. The table has 1 million to 1.3 million distinct CDR3 sequences, about 40% seen once. Sequenced material: peripheral blood or thyroid tissue (not recorded which). The receptor source for this set is an adult man with Graves' hyperthyroidism.

V usage is TRBV9 and J usage is TRBJ1-1; D is undetermined. The CDR3 is 15 residues long. The V end was cut by 3 bases, the J end by 0 bases, with 12 bases between. Looked up from germline, CDR1 is SGDLS and CDR2 is YYNGEE. CDR3 in amino acids: CASSAPDSLNTEAFF. The CDR3 DNA reads as TGTGCCAGCAGCGCGCCGGACTCCCTGAACACTGAAGCTTTCTTT.

V usage is TRBV3-1 and J usage is TRBJ2-7; TRBD2 is a possible D gene (6 bases). CDR1 and CDR2 from the germline V gene are LGHDT and YNNKEL (reference sequence). This CDR3 contains 13 residues. V dropped 4 bases and J dropped 6 bases, with 13 bases sitting between them. This chain's CDR3 is CASSPSGEVEQYF. CDR3 DNA: TGTGCCAGCAGCCCTTCGGGGGAGGTCGAGCAGTACTTC.

This clonotype appeared many times. The chain has TRBV2 and TRBJ1-1, with no clear D. This CDR3 has 16 amino acids. The V gene's germline CDR1 is SNHLY and CDR2 FYNNEI. Trimming took off 3 bases at V and 0 bases at J, with 14 bases between the two ends. CDR3 sequence (DNA): TGTGCCAGCAGTGATTGGCGGTCGTTAATGAACACTGAAGCTTTCTTT. It encodes CASSDWRSLMNTEAFF.

There are many counts of this clonotype. V usage is TRBV7-9 and J usage is TRBJ1-2, with a weak D call TRBD1 (5 bases). With 1 base removed from V and 11 bases from J, the gap between germline ends came to 14 bases. CDR3 length equals 13 residues. CDR1 and CDR2 from the germline V gene are SEHNR and FQNEAQ (reference sequence). The CDR3 DNA sequence: TGTGCCAGCAGCTTAGAGGGCCCGCGGGGGTACACCTTC. Its translation: CASSLEGPRGYTF.

V usage is TRBV29-1 and J usage is TRBJ1-1; 8 bases line up with TRBD1. With 8 bases clipped from V and 8 bases from J, the junction kept 10 bases outside the gene matches. CDR1 is SQVTM, CDR2 ANQGSEA, per germline. This CDR3 contains 12 residues. CDR3 loop: CSTTGDVVEAFF. The CDR3 DNA reads TGCAGCACGACAGGGGATGTCGTGGAAGCTTTCTTT.

This clonotype was found a few times. The chain couples TRBV4-2 to TRBJ1-1, with D possibly matching TRBD1 (6 bases). This CDR3 comprises 15 residues. Germline-derived CDR1 and CDR2 are LGHNA and YNFKEQ. V was pared by 5 bases and J by 1 base, with 14 bases between. The chain's CDR3 is CASSSNRDGNTEAFF. As DNA, the CDR3 is TGTGCCAGCAGCTCTAACAGGGATGGGAACACTGAAGCTTTCTTT.

Of note for this clonotype: A much larger clonotype is one base distant, so this may be a read error. For the CDR3, the DNA is TGTGCCAGCAGCTCCAGGGGCTCGTTCTCTGGAAGCACCATATATTTT. This translates into CASSSRGSFSGSTIYF. This chain connects TRBV7-2 to TRBJ1-3, with TRBD1 as a possible D gene (6 bases). The CDR3 is made up of 16 amino acids. CDR1 is SGHTA, CDR2 FQGNSA, per germline.